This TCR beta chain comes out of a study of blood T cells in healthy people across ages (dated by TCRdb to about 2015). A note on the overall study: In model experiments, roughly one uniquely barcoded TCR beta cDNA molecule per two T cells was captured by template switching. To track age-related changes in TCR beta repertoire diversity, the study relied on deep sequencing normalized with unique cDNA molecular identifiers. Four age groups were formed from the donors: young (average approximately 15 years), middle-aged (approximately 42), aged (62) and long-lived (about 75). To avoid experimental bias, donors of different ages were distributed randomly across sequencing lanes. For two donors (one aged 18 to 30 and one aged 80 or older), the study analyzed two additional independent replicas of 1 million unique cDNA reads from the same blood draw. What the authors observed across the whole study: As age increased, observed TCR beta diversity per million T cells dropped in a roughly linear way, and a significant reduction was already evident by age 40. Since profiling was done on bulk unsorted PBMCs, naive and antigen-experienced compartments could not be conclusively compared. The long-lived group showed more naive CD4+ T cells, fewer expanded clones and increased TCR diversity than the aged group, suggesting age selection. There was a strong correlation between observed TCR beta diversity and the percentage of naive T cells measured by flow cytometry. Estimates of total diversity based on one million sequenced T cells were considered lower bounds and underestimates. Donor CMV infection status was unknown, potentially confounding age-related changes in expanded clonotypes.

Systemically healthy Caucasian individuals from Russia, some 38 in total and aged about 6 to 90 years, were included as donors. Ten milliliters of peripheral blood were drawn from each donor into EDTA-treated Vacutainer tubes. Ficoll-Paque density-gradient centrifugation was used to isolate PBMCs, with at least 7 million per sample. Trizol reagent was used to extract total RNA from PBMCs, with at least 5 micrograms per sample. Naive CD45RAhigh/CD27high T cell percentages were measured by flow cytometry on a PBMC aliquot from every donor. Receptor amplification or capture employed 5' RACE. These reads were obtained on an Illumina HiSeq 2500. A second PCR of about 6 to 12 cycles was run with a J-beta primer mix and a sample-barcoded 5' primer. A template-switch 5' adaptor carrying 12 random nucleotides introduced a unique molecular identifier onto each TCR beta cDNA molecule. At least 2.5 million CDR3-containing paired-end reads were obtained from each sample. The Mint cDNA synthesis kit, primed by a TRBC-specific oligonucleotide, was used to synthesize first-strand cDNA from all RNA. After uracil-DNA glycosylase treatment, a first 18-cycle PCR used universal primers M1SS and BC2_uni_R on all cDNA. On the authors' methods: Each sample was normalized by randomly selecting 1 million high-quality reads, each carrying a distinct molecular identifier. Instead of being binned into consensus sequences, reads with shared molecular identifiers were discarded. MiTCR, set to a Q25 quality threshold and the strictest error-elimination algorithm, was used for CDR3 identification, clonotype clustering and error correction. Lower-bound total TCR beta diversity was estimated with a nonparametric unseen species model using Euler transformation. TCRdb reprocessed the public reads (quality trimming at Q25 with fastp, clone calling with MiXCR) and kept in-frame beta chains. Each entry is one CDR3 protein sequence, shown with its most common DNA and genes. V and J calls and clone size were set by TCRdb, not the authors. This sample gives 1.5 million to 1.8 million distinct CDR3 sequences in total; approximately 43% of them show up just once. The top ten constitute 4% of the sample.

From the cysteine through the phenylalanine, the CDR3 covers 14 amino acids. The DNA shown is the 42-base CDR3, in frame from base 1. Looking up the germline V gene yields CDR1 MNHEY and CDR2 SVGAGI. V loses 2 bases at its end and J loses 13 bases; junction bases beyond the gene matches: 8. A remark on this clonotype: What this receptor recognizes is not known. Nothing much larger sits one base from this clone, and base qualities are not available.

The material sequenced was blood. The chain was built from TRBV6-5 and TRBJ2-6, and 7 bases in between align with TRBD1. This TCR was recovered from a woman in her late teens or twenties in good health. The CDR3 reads CASSYGGQSGVLTF. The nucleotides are TGTGCCAGCAGTTACGGGGGACAGTCCGGGGTCCTGACTTTC.